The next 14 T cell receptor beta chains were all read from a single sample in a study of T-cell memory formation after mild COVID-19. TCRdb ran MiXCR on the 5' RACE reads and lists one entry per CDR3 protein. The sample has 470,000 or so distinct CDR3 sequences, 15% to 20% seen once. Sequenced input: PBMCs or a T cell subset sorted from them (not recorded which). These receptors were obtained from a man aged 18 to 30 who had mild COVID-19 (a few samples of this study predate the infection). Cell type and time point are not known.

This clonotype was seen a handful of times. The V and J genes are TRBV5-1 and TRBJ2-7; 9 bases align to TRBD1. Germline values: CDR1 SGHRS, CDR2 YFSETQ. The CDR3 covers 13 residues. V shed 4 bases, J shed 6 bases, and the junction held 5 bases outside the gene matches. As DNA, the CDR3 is TGCGCCAGCAGCCGGGACAGGGCCTCCGAGCAGTACTTC. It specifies CASSRDRASEQYF.

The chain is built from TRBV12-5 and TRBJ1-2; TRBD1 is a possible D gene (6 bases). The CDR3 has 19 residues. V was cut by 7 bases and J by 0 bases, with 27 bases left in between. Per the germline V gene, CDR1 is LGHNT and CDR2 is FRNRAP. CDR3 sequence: CASAWGAGISKSANYGYTF. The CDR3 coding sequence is TGTGCTAGTGCCTGGGGGGCAGGAATTTCTAAGTCAGCTAACTATGGCTACACCTTC.

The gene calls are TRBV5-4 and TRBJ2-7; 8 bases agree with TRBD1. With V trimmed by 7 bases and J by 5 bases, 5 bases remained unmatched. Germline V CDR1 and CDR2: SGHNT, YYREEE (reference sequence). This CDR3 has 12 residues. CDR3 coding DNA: TGTGCCAGCGGGTTACAGGGGGACGAGCAGTACGTC. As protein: CASGLQGDEQYV.

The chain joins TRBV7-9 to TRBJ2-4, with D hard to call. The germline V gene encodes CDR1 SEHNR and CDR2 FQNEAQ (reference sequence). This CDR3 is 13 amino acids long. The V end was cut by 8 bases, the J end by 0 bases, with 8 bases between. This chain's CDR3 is CASFPLAKNIQYF. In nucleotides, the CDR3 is TGTGCCAGCTTCCCCCTAGCCAAAAACATTCAGTACTTC.

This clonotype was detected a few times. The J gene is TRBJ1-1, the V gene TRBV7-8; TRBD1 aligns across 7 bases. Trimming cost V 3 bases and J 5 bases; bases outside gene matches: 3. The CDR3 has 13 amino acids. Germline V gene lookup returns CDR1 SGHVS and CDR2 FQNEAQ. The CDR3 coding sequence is TGTGCCAGCAGCTTCGGACAGGAAACTGAAGCTTTCTTT. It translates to CASSFGQETEAFF.

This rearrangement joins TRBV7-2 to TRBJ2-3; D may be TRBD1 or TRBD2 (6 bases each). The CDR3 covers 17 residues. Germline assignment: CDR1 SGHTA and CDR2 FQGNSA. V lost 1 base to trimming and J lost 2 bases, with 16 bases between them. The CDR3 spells CASSLGSGGGNTDTQYF. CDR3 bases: TGTGCCAGCAGCTTAGGGTCCGGGGGCGGGAACACAGATACGCAGTATTTT.

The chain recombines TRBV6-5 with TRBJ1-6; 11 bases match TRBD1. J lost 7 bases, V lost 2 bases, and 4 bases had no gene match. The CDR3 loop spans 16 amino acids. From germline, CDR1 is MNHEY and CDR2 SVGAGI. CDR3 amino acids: CASSYPRDRGNSPLHF. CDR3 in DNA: TGTGCCAGCAGTTACCCGAGGGACAGGGGGAATTCACCCCTCCACTTT.

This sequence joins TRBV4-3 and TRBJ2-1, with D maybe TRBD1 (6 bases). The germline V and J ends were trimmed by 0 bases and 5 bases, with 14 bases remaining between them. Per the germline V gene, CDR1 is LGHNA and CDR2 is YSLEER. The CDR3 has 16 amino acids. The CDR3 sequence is CASSQDFVQGHNEQFF. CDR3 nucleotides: TGCGCCAGCAGCCAAGATTTCGTACAGGGCCACAATGAGCAGTTCTTC.

This chain's CDR3 is CSAIPLSSGGLYTGELFF. The DNA of the CDR3 is TGCAGTGCTATCCCATTATCTAGCGGGGGGCTGTACACCGGGGAGCTGTTTTTT. This rearrangement joins TRBV20-1 to TRBJ2-2; TRBD2 matches 11 bases. With 4 bases clipped from V and 3 bases from J, the junction kept 13 bases outside the gene matches. Germline V gene sequence: CDR1 DFQATT, CDR2 SNEGSKA (reference sequence). This CDR3 has 18 amino acids.

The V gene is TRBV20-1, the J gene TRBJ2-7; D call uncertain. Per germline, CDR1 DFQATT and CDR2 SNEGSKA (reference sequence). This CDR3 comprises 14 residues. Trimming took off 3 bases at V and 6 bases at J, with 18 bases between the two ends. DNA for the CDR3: TGCAGTGCTAGTCACACTCTCCTAGGGTCCGAGCAGTACTTC. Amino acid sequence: CSASHTLLGSEQYF.

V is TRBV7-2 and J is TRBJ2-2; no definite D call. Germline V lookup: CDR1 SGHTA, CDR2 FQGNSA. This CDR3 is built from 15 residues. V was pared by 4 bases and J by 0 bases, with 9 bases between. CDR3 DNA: TGTGCCAGCAGCTCCCTTGGGGCGAACACCGGGGAGCTGTTTTTT. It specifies CASSSLGANTGELFF.

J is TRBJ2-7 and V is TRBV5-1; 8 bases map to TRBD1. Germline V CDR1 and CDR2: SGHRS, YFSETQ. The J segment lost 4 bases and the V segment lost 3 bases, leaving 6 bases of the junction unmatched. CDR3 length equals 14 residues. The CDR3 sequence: CASSYGTGDYEQYV. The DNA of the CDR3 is TGCGCCAGCAGCTATGGGACAGGTGATTACGAGCAGTACGTC.

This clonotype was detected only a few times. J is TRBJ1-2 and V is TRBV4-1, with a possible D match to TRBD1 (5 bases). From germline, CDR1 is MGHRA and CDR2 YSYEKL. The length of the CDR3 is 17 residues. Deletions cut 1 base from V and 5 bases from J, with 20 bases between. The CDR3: CASSQGLSGAVPYGYTF. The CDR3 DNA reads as TGCGCCAGCAGCCAAGGTCTTTCTGGGGCGGTGCCTTATGGCTACACCTTC.

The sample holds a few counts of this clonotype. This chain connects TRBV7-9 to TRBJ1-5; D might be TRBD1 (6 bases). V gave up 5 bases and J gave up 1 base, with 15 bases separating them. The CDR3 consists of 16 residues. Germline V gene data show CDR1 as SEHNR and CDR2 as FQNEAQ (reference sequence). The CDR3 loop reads CASSPSGDRSNQPQHF. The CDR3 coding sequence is TGTGCCAGCAGCCCCAGTGGAGACAGGAGCAATCAGCCCCAGCATTTT. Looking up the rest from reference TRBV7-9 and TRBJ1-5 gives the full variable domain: DTGVSQNPRHKITKRGQNVTFRCDPISEHNRLYWYRQTLGQGPEFLTYFQNEAQLEKSRLLSDRFSAERPKGSFSTLEIQRTEQGDSAMYLCASSPSGDRSNQPQHFGDGTRLSIL.